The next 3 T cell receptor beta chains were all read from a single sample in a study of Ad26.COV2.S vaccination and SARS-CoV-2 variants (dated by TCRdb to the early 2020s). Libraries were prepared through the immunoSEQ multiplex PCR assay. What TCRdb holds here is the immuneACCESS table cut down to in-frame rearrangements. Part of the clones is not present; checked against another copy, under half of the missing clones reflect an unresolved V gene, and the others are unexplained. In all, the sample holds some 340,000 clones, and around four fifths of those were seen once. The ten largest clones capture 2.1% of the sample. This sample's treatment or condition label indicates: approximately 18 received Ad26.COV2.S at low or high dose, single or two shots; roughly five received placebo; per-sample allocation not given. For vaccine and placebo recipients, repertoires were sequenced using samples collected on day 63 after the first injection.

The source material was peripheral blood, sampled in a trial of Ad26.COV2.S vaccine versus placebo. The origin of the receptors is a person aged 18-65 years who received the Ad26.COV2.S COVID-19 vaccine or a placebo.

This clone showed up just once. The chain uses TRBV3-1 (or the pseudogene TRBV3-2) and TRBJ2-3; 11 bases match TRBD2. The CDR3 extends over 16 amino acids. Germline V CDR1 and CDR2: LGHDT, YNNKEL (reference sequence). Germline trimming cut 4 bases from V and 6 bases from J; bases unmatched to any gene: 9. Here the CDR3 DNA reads TGTGCCAGCAGCCCCCGGACTAGCGGGTTCGGGGATACGCAGTATTTT. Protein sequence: CASSPRTSGFGDTQYF.

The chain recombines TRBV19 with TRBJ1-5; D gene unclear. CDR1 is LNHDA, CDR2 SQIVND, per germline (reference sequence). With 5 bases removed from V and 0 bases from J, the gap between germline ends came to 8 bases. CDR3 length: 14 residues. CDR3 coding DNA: TGTGCCAGTAGTCGGAGAAATAGCAATCAGCCCCAGCATTTT. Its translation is CASSRRNSNQPQHF.

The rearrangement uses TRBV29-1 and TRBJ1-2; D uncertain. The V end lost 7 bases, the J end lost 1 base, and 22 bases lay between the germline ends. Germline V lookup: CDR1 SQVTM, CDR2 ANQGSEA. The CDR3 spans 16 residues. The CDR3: CSGLGRIGNYNYGYTF. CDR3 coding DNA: TGCAGCGGACTAGGGAGGATCGGAAATTATAACTATGGCTACACCTTC.